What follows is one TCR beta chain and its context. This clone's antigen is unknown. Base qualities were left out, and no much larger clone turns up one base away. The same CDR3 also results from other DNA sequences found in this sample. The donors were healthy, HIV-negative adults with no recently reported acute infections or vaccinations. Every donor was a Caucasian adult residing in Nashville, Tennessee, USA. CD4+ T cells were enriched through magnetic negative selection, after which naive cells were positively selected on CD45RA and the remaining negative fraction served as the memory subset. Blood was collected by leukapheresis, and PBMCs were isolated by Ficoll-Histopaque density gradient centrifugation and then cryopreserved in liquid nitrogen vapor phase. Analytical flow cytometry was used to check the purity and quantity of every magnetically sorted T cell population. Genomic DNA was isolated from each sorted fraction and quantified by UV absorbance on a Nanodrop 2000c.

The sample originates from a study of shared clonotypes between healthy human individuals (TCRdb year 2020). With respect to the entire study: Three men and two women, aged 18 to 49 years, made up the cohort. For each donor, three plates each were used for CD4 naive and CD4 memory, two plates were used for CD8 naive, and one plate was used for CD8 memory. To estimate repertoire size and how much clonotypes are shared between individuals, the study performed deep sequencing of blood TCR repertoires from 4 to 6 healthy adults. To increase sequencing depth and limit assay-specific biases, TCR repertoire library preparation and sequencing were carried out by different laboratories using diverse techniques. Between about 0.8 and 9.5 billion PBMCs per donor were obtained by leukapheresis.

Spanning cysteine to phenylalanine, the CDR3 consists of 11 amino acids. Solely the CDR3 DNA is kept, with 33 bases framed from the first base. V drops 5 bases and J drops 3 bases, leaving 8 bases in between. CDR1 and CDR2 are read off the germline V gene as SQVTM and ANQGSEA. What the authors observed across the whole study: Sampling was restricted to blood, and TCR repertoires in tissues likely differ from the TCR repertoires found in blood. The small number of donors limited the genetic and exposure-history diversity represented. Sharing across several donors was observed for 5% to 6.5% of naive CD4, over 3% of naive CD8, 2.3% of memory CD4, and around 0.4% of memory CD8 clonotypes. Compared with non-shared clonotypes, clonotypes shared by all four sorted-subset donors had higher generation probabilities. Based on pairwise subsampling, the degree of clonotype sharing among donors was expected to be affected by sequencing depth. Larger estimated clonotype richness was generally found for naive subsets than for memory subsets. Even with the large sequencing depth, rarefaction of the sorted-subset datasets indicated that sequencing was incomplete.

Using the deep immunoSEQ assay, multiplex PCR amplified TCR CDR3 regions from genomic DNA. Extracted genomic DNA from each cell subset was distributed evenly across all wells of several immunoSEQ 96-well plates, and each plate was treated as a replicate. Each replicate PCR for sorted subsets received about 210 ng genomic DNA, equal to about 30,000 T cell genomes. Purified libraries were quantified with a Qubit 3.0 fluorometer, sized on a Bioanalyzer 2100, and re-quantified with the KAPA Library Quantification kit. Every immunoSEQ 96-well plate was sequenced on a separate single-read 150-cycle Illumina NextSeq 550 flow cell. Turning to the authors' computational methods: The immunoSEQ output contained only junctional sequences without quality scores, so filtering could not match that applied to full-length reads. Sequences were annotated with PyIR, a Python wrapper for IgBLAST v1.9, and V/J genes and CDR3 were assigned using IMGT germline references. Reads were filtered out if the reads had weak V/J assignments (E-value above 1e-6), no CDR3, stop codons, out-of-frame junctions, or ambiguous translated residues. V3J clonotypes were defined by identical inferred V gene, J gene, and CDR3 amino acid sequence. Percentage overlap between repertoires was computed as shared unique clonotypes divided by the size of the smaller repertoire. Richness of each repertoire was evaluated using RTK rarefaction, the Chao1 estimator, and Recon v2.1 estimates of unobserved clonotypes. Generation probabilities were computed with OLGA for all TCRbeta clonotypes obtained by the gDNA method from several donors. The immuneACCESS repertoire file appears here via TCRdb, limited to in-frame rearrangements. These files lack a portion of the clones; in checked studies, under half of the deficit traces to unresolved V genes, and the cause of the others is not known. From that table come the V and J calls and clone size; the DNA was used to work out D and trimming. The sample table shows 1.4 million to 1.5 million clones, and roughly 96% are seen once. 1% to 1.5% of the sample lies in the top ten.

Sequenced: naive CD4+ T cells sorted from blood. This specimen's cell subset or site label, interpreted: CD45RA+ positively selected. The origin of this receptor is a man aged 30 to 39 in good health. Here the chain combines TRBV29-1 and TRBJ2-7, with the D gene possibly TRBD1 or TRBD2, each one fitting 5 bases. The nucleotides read TGCAGCGTTCGGGGCAGCTACGAGCAGTACTTC. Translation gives CSVRGSYEQYF.